This T cell receptor (beta chain) was captured in a study of blood T cell repertoires in COVID-19. As for the study in general: Researchers got acute and convalescent COVID-19 samples from the United States, Italy and Spain. PBMCs, B-cell-depleted T cells, or T cells were the source of the cDNA or gDNA that made up the material.

Generated by immunoSEQ multiplex PCR, the TCRdb table keeps only in-frame clones and is missing some. The data contain under 300,000 clones, about 83% of them singletons. Germline CDR1 and CDR2: SGHVS and FQNEAQ. V was trimmed by 8 bases and J by 7 bases, leaving 15 bases between them. The CDR3 is 13 amino acids. The source material was peripheral blood. This chain connects TRBV7-8 to TRBJ2-1; D not resolved. The receptor was derived from a woman between 45 and 65 years old who had recovered from COVID-19. The CDR3 DNA reads as TGTGCCAGCTACCAAGCACCACGAAATGAGCAGTTCTTC. Amino acid sequence: CASYQAPRNEQFF.